Given below is one T cell receptor beta chain in context. This specimen comes from a study of cytomegalovirus exposure and HLA in healthy donors. The germline V gene has CDR1 SGHRS and CDR2 YFSETQ. Trimming took off 2 bases at V and 3 bases at J, with 23 bases between the two ends. The CDR3 runs to 19 residues. The assay was immunoSEQ multiplex PCR, and TCRdb's table has in-frame clones only and misses some. This sample has roughly 120,000 clones; over 65% occur once, and the top ten carry under 2.5%. What was sequenced was PBMCs. The TCR comes from a woman aged 25 to 39 in good health and CMV-seronegative. V usage is TRBV5-1 and J usage is TRBJ1-4; TRBD1 might be the D (6 bases). The CDR3 DNA is TGCGCCAGCAGCTTATCCCAGGGTGGGGGGGCAAGACCTAATGAAAAACTGTTTTTT. This codes for CASSLSQGGGARPNEKLFF.